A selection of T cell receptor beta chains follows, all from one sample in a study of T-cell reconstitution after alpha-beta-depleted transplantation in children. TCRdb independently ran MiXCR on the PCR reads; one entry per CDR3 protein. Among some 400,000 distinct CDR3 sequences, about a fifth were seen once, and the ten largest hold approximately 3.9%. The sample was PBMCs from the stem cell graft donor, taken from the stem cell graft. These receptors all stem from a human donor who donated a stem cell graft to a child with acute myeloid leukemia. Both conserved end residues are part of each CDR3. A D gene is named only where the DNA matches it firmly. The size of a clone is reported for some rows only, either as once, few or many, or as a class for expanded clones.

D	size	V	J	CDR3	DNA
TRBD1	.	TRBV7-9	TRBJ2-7	CASSPWTGVGEQYF	TGTGCCAGCAGCCCATGGACAGGGGTGGGCGAGCAGTACTTC
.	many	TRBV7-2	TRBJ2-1	CASSKIQGNEQFF	TGTGCCAGCAGCAAGATACAGGGCAATGAGCAGTTCTTC
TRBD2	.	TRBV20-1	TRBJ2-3	CSARAPGRGTDTQYF	TGCAGTGCTAGAGCCCCCGGGAGGGGCACAGATACGCAGTATTTT
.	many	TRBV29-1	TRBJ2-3	CSVASNPTDTQYF	TGCAGCGTTGCCAGTAATCCCACAGATACGCAGTATTTT
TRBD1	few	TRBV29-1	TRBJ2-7	CSVGTGGSSYEQYF	TGCAGCGTAGGCACAGGGGGCTCCTCCTACGAGCAGTACTTC
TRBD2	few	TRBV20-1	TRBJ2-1	CSATPPAGVYNEQFF	TGCAGTGCAACCCCTCCAGCGGGAGTCTACAATGAGCAGTTCTTC
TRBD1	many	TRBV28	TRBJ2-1	CASNPGQGNYNEQFF	TGTGCCAGTAATCCGGGACAGGGGAACTACAATGAGCAGTTCTTC
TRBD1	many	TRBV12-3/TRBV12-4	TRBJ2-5	CASSDTGGEEETQYF	TGTGCCAGCAGCGATACAGGGGGCGAGGAGGAGACCCAGTACTTC
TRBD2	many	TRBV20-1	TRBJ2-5	CSAPPASGDQETQYF	TGCAGTGCGCCCCCGGCCAGCGGGGACCAAGAGACCCAGTACTTC
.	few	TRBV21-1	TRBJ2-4	CASTDTSRDLAKNIQYF	TGTGCCAGCACCGACACGTCCCGGGACTTAGCCAAAAACATTCAGTACTTC